This T cell receptor beta chain was profiled in a study of identical twins. This clonotype was seen repeatedly, ten times or more. Its antigen is not known. Study-level findings and limits: Fewer insertions were carried by abundant cord blood beta clonotypes, but none was seen in memory repertoires.

From germline, CDR1 is SGHRS and CDR2 YFSETQ. The CDR3 consists of 13 residues. The V end was cut by 1 base, the J end by 5 bases, with 9 bases between. In TCRdb, the 5' RACE reads were re-called with MiXCR into one record per CDR3 protein. The sample yields 500,000 to 650,000 distinct CDR3 sequences, more than 20% seen once. A further study also used this sample, focusing on yellow fever vaccine responses in identical twins.

V is TRBV5-1 and J is TRBJ2-5; possibly TRBD2 for D (6 bases). Material: CD4+ T cells sorted from blood. This sequence was found in a young woman in good health. The CDR3 bases are TGCGCCAGCAGCTTGATTGGAGGGGAGACCCAGTACTTC. As protein: CASSLIGGETQYF.